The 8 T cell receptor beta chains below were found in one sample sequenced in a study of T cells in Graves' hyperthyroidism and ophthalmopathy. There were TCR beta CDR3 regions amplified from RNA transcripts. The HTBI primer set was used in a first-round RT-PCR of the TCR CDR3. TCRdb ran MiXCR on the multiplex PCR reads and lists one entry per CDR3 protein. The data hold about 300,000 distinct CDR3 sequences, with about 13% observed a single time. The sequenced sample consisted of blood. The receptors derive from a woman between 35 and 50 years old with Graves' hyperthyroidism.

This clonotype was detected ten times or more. The DNA of the CDR3 is TGTGCCAGTAGTCCAGACGGACAGTTCTATGGCTACACCTTC. Protein product: CASSPDGQFYGYTF. The chain couples TRBV19 to TRBJ1-2, with D perhaps matching TRBD1 (6 bases). The CDR3 is 14 residues long. Trimming cost V 5 bases and J 4 bases, with 14 bases left between them. In germline, CDR1 is LNHDA, CDR2 SQIVND (reference sequence).

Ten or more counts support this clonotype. In DNA, the CDR3 is TGCGCCAGCAGCCAAGGACGCCAGGGAGTGGTAGCTTTCTTT. This translates into CASSQGRQGVVAFF. The chain couples TRBV4-1 to TRBJ1-1; D might be TRBD1 (5 bases). CDR1 and CDR2 from the germline V gene are MGHRA and YSYEKL. CDR3 length: 14 residues. The ends were cut back, 1 base at V and 10 bases at J, with 16 bases in the middle.

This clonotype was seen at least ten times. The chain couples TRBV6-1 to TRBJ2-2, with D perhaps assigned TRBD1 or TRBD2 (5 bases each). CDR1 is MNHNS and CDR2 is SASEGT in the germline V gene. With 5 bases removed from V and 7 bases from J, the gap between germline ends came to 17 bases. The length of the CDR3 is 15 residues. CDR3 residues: CASSSPGTVNGELFF. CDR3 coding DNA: TGTGCCAGCAGTTCCCCCGGGACGGTCAACGGGGAGCTGTTTTTT.

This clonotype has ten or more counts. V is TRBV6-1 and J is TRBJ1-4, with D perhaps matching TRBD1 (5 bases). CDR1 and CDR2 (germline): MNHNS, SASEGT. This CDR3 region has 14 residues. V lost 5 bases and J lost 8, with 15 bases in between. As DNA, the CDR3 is TGTGCCAGCAGTTATTTTGGGGCCCAGGAAAAACTGTTTTTT. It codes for CASSYFGAQEKLFF.

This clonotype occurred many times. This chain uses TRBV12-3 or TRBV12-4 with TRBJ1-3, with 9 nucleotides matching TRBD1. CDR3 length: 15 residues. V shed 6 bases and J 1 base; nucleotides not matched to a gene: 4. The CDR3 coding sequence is TGTGCCAGCAGATTACAGGGGGCGTCTGGAAACACCATATATTTT. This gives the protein CASRLQGASGNTIYF.

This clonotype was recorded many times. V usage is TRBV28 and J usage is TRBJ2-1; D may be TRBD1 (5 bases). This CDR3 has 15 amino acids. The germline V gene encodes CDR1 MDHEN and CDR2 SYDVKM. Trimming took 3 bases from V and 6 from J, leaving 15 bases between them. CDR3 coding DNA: TGTGCCAGCAGTTTGGGGCCCGGTGATTTCAATGAGCAGTTCTTC. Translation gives CASSLGPGDFNEQFF.

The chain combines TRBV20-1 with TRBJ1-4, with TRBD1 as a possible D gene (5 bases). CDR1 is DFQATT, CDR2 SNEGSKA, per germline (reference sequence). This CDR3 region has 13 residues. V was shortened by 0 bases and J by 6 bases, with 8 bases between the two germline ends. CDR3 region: CSAREGGDEKLFF. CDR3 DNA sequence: TGCAGTGCTAGAGAGGGAGGGGATGAAAAACTGTTTTTT.

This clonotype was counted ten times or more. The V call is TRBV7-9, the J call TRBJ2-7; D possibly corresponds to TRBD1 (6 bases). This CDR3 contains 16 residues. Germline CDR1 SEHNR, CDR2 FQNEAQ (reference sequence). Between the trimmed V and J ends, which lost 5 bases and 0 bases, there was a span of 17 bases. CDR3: CASSQFFTGSSYEQYF. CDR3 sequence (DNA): TGTGCCAGCAGCCAATTTTTCACAGGGAGCTCCTACGAGCAGTACTTC.